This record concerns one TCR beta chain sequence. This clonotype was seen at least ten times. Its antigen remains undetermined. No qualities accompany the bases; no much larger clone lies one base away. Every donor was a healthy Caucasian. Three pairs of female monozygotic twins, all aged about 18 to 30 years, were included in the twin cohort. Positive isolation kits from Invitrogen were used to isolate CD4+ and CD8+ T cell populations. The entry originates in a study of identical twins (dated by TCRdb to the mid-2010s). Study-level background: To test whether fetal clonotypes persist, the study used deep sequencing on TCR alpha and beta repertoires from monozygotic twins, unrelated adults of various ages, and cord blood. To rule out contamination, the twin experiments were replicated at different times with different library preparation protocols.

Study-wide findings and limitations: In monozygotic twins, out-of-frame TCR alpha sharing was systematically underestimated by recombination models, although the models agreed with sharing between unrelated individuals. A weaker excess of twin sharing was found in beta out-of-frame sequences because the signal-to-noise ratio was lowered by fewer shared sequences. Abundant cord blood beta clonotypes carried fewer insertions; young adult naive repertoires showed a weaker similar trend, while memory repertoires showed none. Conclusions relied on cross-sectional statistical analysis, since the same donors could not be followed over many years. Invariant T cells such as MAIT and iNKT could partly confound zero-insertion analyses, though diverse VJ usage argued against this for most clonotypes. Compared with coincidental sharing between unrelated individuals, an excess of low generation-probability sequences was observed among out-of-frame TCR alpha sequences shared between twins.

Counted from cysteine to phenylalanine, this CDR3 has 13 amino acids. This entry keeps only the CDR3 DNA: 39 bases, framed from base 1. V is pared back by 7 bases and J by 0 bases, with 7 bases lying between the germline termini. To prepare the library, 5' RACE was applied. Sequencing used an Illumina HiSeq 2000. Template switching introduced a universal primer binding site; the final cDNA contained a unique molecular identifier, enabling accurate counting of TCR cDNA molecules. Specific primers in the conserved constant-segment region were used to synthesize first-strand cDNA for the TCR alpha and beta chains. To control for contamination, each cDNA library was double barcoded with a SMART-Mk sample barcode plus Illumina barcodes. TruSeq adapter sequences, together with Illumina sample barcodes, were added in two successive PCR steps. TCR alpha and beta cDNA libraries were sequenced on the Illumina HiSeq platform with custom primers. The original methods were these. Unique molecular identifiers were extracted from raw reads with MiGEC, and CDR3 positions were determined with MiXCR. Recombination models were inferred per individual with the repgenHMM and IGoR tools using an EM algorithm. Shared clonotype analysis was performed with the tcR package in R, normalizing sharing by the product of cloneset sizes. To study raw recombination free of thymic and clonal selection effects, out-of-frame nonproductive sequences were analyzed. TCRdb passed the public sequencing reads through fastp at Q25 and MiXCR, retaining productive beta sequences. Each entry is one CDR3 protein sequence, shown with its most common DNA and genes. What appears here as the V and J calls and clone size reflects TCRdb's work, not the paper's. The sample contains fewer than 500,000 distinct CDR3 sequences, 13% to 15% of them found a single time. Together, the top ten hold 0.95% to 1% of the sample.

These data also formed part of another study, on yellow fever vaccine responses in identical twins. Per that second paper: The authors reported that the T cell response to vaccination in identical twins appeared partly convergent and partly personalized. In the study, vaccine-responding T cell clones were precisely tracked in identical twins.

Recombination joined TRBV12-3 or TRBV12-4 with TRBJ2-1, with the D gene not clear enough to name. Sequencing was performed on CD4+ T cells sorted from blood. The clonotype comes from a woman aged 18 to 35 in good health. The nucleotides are TGTGCCAGCAAGCAGGACTCCTACAATGAGCAGTTCTTC. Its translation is CASKQDSYNEQFF.